One T cell receptor beta chain is described in this entry. This sample was taken from a study of blood T cell repertoires in COVID-19. Study as a whole: PBMCs, B-cell-depleted T cells, or T cells provided the cDNA or gDNA that made up the material.

TCRdb's copy holds only in-frame clones and misses some; the assay was immunoSEQ multiplex PCR. The repertoire has 300,000 to 450,000 clones, approximately 81% of them found once; the top ten carry roughly 3.6%. The CDR3 has 15 residues. CDR1 SGHNT and CDR2 YENEEA come from the germline V gene. V was pared by 1 base and J by 0 bases, with 7 bases between. The receptor comes from a woman between 18 and 29 years old with acute or convalescent COVID-19. The rearrangement uses TRBV11-3 and TRBJ2-1, with D unresolved. Sequencing was performed on peripheral blood. This chain's CDR3 is CASSLGLHSYNEQFF. For the CDR3, the DNA is TGTGCCAGCAGCTTAGGACTCCACTCCTACAATGAGCAGTTCTTC.